The clone carrying this T cell receptor (beta chain) was counted a few times. Its specificity is not known. The data were taken from a study of T-cell reconstitution after alpha-beta-depleted transplantation in children. This CDR3 comprises 14 residues. V shed 4 bases and J shed 4 bases, with 8 bases lying between them. Germline lookup yields CDR1 MNHEY and CDR2 SVGEGT. The study's findings and limits: Several hundred expanded graft clones reportedly supplied alpha-beta T cells about two months after transplant. One year after transplant, T-cell counts and diversity came mostly from newly produced T cells.

Unique molecular identifiers were incorporated into the prepared TCRbeta library. TCRdb re-analysed the PCR reads in MiXCR, keeping a single row per CDR3 protein. The table records more than 300,000 distinct CDR3 sequences, 15% to 20% of them present only once. The receptor was derived from a male patient between 2 and 15 years old who had a stem cell transplant for acute lymphoblastic leukemia, so the T cells may come from the graft donor. The sample consisted of PBMCs, mostly from graft donor cells, taken 360 days after TCRalphabeta/CD19-depleted stem cell transplant. The chain combines TRBV6-2 or TRBV6-3 with TRBJ2-6; D is uncertain. CDR3 residues: CASSSSFGANVLTF. The CDR3 nucleotides read TGTGCCAGCAGTTCATCCTTCGGGGCCAACGTCCTGACTTTC.